The 15 T cell receptor beta chains reported below all come from one sample, sequenced in a study of control samples from healthy donors and cancer patients. The assay was immunoSEQ multiplex PCR, and TCRdb's table has in-frame clones only and misses some. The table shows about 150,000 clones, with 94% occurring only once. The sample was blood. Receptors originate from a woman aged 40 to 50 in good health.

This clone came up once. Other DNA variants within this sample encode the same CDR3. The chain couples TRBV7-2 to TRBJ1-1; D gene unclear. Germline loops: CDR1 SGHTA, CDR2 FQGNSA. CDR3 length equals 13 residues. Trimming stripped 5 bases from V and 1 base from J, with 8 bases between. As DNA, the CDR3 is TGTGCCAGCAGCCTCAGCCGGAACACTGAAGCTTTCTTT. Translating gives CASSLSRNTEAFF.

V usage is TRBV29-1 and J usage is TRBJ1-5; D unclear. The ends were cut back, 7 bases at V and 2 bases at J, with 15 bases in the middle. This CDR3 comprises 14 residues. CDR1 and CDR2 (germline): SQVTM, ANQGSEA. In DNA, the CDR3 is TGCAGCGCCGCAGGTGGGTCAGGCAATCAGCCCCAGCATTTT. It codes for CSAAGGSGNQPQHF.

On this clone: Different DNA sequences within this sample yield the same CDR3. The chain carries TRBV5-1 and TRBJ1-2; tentative D call: TRBD1 (6 bases). The CDR3 is made up of 13 amino acids. The V and J ends lost 2 bases and 6 bases respectively, with 11 bases between them. Germline V gives CDR1 SGHRS, CDR2 YFSETQ. The CDR3, as DNA: TGCGCCAGCAGCTTACAGGGTTCGGATGGCTACACCTTC. Protein: CASSLQGSDGYTF.

The chain couples TRBV3-1 (or the pseudogene TRBV3-2) to TRBJ2-2, with D tentatively TRBD1 or TRBD2 (5 bases each). CDR1 and CDR2 (germline): LGHDT, YNNKEL (reference sequence). Deletions cut 4 bases from V and 1 base from J, with 10 bases between. The CDR3 extends over 15 amino acids. CDR3 sequence reads: CASSPGRMNTGELFF. The DNA for the CDR3 is TGTGCCAGCAGCCCGGGACGGATGAACACCGGGGAGCTGTTTTTT.

The V gene is TRBV9, the J gene TRBJ1-2; weak D call: TRBD1 (6 bases). The V and J ends lost 3 bases and 8 bases respectively, with 11 bases between them. The CDR3 spans 12 residues. Germline V CDR1 and CDR2: SGDLS, YYNGEE. CDR3 sequence: CASSDRVRGYTF. Here the CDR3 DNA reads TGTGCCAGCAGCGACAGGGTGCGGGGCTACACCTTC.

A single count supports this clone. The chain has TRBV27 and TRBJ2-5; D is unresolved. The CDR3 extends over 13 amino acids. V was cut by 0 bases and J by 5 bases, with 7 bases left in between. The V gene's germline CDR1 is MNHEY and CDR2 SMNVEV (reference sequence). CDR3 DNA sequence: TGTGCCAGCAGTTTATCGTATGGGGAGACCCAGTACTTC. Its protein is CASSLSYGETQYF.

This clone is a singleton in its sample. J is TRBJ2-7 and V is TRBV7-8; TRBD2 aligns across 10 bases. The CDR3 spans 15 residues. Looked up from germline, CDR1 is SGHVS and CDR2 is FQNEAQ. The J segment lost 3 bases and the V segment lost 0 bases, leaving 2 bases of the junction unmatched. The CDR3 DNA reads as TGTGCCAGCAGCTTAGCACTAGCGGGATTCTACGAGCAGTACTTC. Its translation is CASSLALAGFYEQYF. The complete variable domain, with remaining parts taken from reference TRBV7-8 and TRBJ2-7, reads GAGVSQSPRYKVAKRGQDVALRCDPISGHVSLFWYQQALGQGPEFLTYFQNEAQLDKSGLPSDRFFAERPEGSVSTLKIQRTQQEDSAVYLCASSLALAGFYEQYFGPGTRLTVT.

This chain uses TRBV7-6 with TRBJ2-2; D unclear. In germline, CDR1 is SGHVS, CDR2 FNYEAQ. V lost 5 bases and J lost 1, with 11 bases in between. This CDR3 spans 15 amino acids. The DNA for the CDR3 is TGTGCCAGCAGCCTTAGCCGTCGGAACACCGGGGAGCTGTTTTTT. Translation gives CASSLSRRNTGELFF.

V is TRBV30 and J is TRBJ2-3; D is possibly TRBD2 (5 bases). Germline CDR1 is GTSNPN and CDR2 is SVGIG (reference sequence). The CDR3 loop spans 16 amino acids. Deletions cut 3 bases from V and 2 bases from J, with 18 bases between. DNA for the CDR3: TGTGCCTGGAGAGAGGGTGTGCGGAGCAACACAGATACGCAGTATTTT. Translating gives CAWREGVRSNTDTQYF.

In the case of this clone: The same CDR3 is also encoded by other DNA sequences in this sample. The V call is TRBV4-3, the J call TRBJ1-5; D might be TRBD1 (5 bases). The CDR3 totals 15 residues. The germline gives CDR1 LGHNA, CDR2 YSLEER. The V gene lost 1 base and the J gene lost 2 bases, with 9 bases spanning the gap. The CDR3 bases are TGCGCCAGCAGCCAAGGTTCGACAGGCAATCAGCCCCAGCATTTT. This sequence encodes CASSQGSTGNQPQHF.

The chain joins TRBV6-1 to TRBJ2-5; unclear D gene. CDR1 MNHNS and CDR2 SASEGT come from the germline V gene. The CDR3 is 16 residues long. V lost 3 bases, J lost 4 bases, and 18 bases lay in between. CDR3 in amino acids: CASSDVRVKALETQYF. CDR3 nucleotide sequence: TGTGCCAGCAGTGACGTAAGGGTCAAGGCGCTAGAGACCCAGTACTTC.

The chain employs TRBV6-2 or TRBV6-3 and TRBJ2-2, with TRBD2 as a possible D gene (5 bases). CDR3 size: 14 residues. Trimming removed 4 bases from V and 2 bases from J, with 8 bases in between. From germline, CDR1 is MNHEY and CDR2 SVGEGT. In nucleotides, the CDR3 is TGTGCCAGCAGTTCCAGCGGAAACACCGGGGAGCTGTTTTTT. Translation: CASSSSGNTGELFF.

The rearrangement uses TRBV3-1 (or the pseudogene TRBV3-2) and TRBJ2-7; D tentatively fits TRBD1 or TRBD2 (5 bases each). Germline CDR1 and CDR2: LGHDT and YNNKEL (reference sequence). V lost 4 bases and J lost 5, with 18 bases in between. This CDR3 has 15 residues. The CDR3 DNA is TGTGCCAGCAGCCGCTTAGTGGCAGGGACCGACGAGCAGTACTTC. As protein: CASSRLVAGTDEQYF.

The rearrangement joins TRBV7-8 to TRBJ1-2; D is uncertain. The V gene's germline CDR1 is SGHVS and CDR2 FQNEAQ. Trimming left V 1 base short and J 5 bases short, with 5 bases between. CDR3 size: 12 residues. CDR3 DNA: TGTGCCAGCAGCTTAGGGGATTATGGCTACACCTTC. It yields the protein CASSLGDYGYTF.

The V gene is TRBV29-1, the J gene TRBJ1-5; 7 bases line up with TRBD1. The V and J ends lost 5 bases and 0 bases, in that order; junction bases with no gene match: 4. Per the germline V gene, CDR1 is SQVTM and CDR2 is ANQGSEA. The CDR3 runs to 14 residues. The CDR3 DNA follows: TGCAGCGTTCTGGACAGGAATAGCAATCAGCCCCAGCATTTT. It specifies CSVLDRNSNQPQHF.